Shown below are 21 T cell receptor beta chains from a single sample sequenced in a study of patients and donors after allogeneic stem cell transplantation. MiXCR, run by TCRdb on the RT-PCR reads, gives a single entry per CDR3 protein. In the table there are roughly 200,000 distinct CDR3 sequences, about 37% of which are singletons. The sample comprised blood, either unsorted or a sorted T cell fraction (not recorded which). The receptors derive from a human donor who was either an allogeneic HSCT recipient or a stem cell or donor lymphocyte infusion donor (not recorded which). It is not recorded whose cells these are; they may come from a transplant donor.

The chain couples TRBV2 to TRBJ1-2; perhaps TRBD1 as D (5 bases). Trimming removed 7 bases at V and 4 bases at J, with 13 bases between. Germline CDR1 is SNHLY and CDR2 is FYNNEI. The CDR3 is 13 amino acids. The CDR3 reads CASTTESFYGYTF. As DNA, the CDR3 is TGTGCCAGCACGACAGAATCGTTCTATGGCTACACCTTC. The complete variable domain, with remaining parts taken from reference TRBV2 and TRBJ1-2, reads EPEVTQTPSHQVTQMGQEVILRCVPISNHLYFYWYRQILGQKVEFLVSFYNNEISEKSEIFDDQFSVERPDGSNFTLKIRSTKLEDSAMYFCASTTESFYGYTFGSGTRLTVV.

This clonotype was counted between two and nine times. This chain joins TRBV29-1 and TRBJ1-4; TRBD1 matches 10 bases. The CDR3 covers 17 residues. V dropped 5 bases and J dropped 8; count of bases not matched to a gene: 17. CDR1 is SQVTM, CDR2 ANQGSEA, per germline. CDR3 loop: CSVYPVRDRGREEKLFF. CDR3 DNA sequence: TGCAGCGTTTATCCGGTCCGAGACAGGGGGCGTGAGGAAAAACTGTTTTTT.

V and J are TRBV11-1 and TRBJ2-3, with D unresolved. This CDR3 comprises 11 residues. The germline CDR1 and CDR2 sequences are SGHAT and FQDESV (reference sequence). Deletions cut 8 bases from V and 6 bases from J, with 9 bases between. The chain's CDR3 is CASALGDTQYF. The CDR3 bases are TGTGCCAGCGCCCTAGGCGATACGCAGTATTTT.

J is TRBJ2-1 and V is TRBV30; TRBD2 agrees at 8 bases. Unmatched junction bases numbered 3, after V lost 2 bases and J lost 3 bases. The CDR3 totals 14 residues. Germline CDR1 reads GTSNPN; CDR2 reads SVGIG (reference sequence). The DNA for the CDR3 is TGTGCCTGGAGTTGGGCGGGGGGCTACAATGAGCAGTTCTTC. It translates to CAWSWAGGYNEQFF.

The chain links TRBV9 to TRBJ2-3; D is ambiguous. Germline CDR1 and CDR2: SGDLS and YYNGEE. V was clipped by 1 base and J by 3 bases, with 6 bases between them. This CDR3 is built from 13 residues. The CDR3 protein is CASSVKLTDTQYF. In DNA form, the CDR3 reads TGTGCCAGCAGCGTAAAGCTGACAGATACGCAGTATTTT.

The chain joins TRBV28 to TRBJ2-5, with D possibly matching TRBD2 (5 bases). The V gene's germline CDR1 is MDHEN and CDR2 SYDVKM. This CDR3 contains 15 residues. Trimming removed 6 bases from V and 5 bases from J, with 19 bases in between. CDR3 nucleotide sequence: TGTGCCAGCAGCATCCTGGAAAGGACGGGGGAGACCCAGTACTTC. Its translation is CASSILERTGETQYF.

This clonotype was recorded a few times. The chain has TRBV7-9 and TRBJ2-6; D is undetermined. V lost 2 bases to trimming and J lost 3 bases, with 17 bases between them. Germline CDR1 is SEHNR and CDR2 is FQNEAQ (reference sequence). The CDR3 consists of 18 residues. The CDR3 DNA follows: TGTGCCAGCAGCTTAATCGTCGGGCGGTTTGATGGGGCCAACGTCCTGACTTTC. This gives the protein CASSLIVGRFDGANVLTF.

This clonotype has a handful of counts. Sequence at one end of the junction differs from germline and may be a read error. The chain recombines TRBV5-1 with TRBJ1-5, with D unclear. Germline values: CDR1 SGHRS, CDR2 YFSETQ. The CDR3 is 13 amino acids. The CDR3 bases are TGCGCCACCAGCTTACTCCCCGATCAGCCCCAGCATTTT. It is translated as CATSLLPDQPQHF.

In this sample, this clonotype turned up a few times. The chain's CDR3 is CASSLASDRAEQPQHF. Here the CDR3 DNA reads TGTGCCAGCAGCTTAGCGAGTGACAGGGCAGAACAGCCCCAGCATTTT. This chain links TRBV7-9 with TRBJ1-5; TRBD1 matches 7 bases. The CDR3 length is 16 residues. In germline, CDR1 is SEHNR, CDR2 FQNEAQ (reference sequence). After removal of 0 bases from V and 7 bases from J, the junction contained 9 bases not matched to a gene.

A single count supports this clonotype. The chain recombines TRBV7-3 with TRBJ1-2; 9 bases are a match to TRBD1. CDR3 size: 13 residues. CDR1 is SGHTA, CDR2 FQGTGA, per germline. The V gene end was trimmed by 4 bases and the J gene end by 8 bases; junction bases not matched to a gene: 5. The CDR3 reads CASSSGQGRGYTF. CDR3 nucleotides: TGTGCCAGCAGCTCGGGACAGGGTCGGGGCTACACCTTC.

In DNA, the CDR3 is TGTGCCAGCAGTCCCCCTGGACAAGTTCTTGGCTACACCTTC. Its protein product is CASSPPGQVLGYTF. The chain links TRBV6-5 to TRBJ1-2, with D maybe TRBD1 (5 bases). CDR3 length: 14 residues. V lost 5 bases and J lost 7, with 17 bases in between. The germline CDR1 and CDR2 sequences are MNHEY and SVGAGI.

J is TRBJ2-5 and V is TRBV9; 9 nucleotides agree with TRBD1. Germline V CDR1 and CDR2: SGDLS, YYNGEE. V trimming: 0 bases; J trimming: 1 base; junction bases outside the gene matches: 4. The CDR3 runs to 16 residues. The CDR3 bases are TGTGCCAGCAGCGTAGTGGGACAGGGCCTCCAAGAGACCCAGTACTTC. It specifies CASSVVGQGLQETQYF.

This chain connects TRBV29-1 to TRBJ1-1; D not certain. CDR1 and CDR2 (germline): SQVTM, ANQGSEA. Trimming pared 7 bases from V and 5 bases from J, leaving 11 bases between. CDR3 length: 11 residues. The chain's CDR3 is CSDFGVTEAFF. The CDR3 DNA is TGCAGCGACTTCGGTGTAACTGAAGCTTTCTTT.

The chain recombines TRBV4-2 with TRBJ2-1; 8 bases map to TRBD2. V shed 4 bases and J 4 bases; nucleotides not matched to a gene: 12. Germline assignment: CDR1 LGHNA and CDR2 YNFKEQ. The CDR3 is made up of 17 amino acids. The CDR3 region has the DNA TGTGCCAGCAGCCTTATAGCGGGATCCTCGGGTTACAATGAGCAGTTCTTC. Amino acids: CASSLIAGSSGYNEQFF.

The CDR3 is CSARVGRGQESYEQYF. In DNA, the CDR3 is TGCAGTGCTAGAGTCGGGAGGGGACAGGAATCCTACGAGCAGTACTTC. The V call is TRBV20-1, the J call TRBJ2-7; D is perhaps TRBD1 or TRBD2 (8 bases each). The CDR3 contains 16 residues. The germline gives CDR1 DFQATT, CDR2 SNEGSKA (reference sequence). Trimming took off 1 base at V and 1 base at J, with 17 bases between the two ends.

This clonotype has just a few counts. The chain is built from TRBV29-1 and TRBJ1-2; maybe TRBD1 (6 bases). Deletions cut 3 bases from V and 5 bases from J, with 13 bases between. Germline lookup yields CDR1 SQVTM and CDR2 ANQGSEA. The CDR3 totals 13 residues. This CDR3 reads CSVDRGEGYGYTF. The CDR3 DNA sequence: TGCAGCGTTGACAGGGGAGAAGGGTATGGCTACACCTTC.

V and J are TRBV5-5 and TRBJ1-1; D remains unclear. The germline V gene has CDR1 SGHKS and CDR2 YYEKEE (reference sequence). V shed 6 bases and J shed 4 bases, with 13 bases lying between them. This CDR3 is built from 13 residues. In nucleotides, the CDR3 is TGTGCCAGCAACCACCCCGGAAGCACTGAAGCTTTCTTT. This sequence encodes CASNHPGSTEAFF.

In its sample, this clonotype ranks as medium-sized. CDR3 loop: CASSTRTGYTEAFF. CDR3 bases: TGTGCCAGCAGCACTCGGACAGGCTACACTGAAGCTTTCTTT. The chain has TRBV3-2 and TRBJ1-1; TRBD1 reflects the table's D call only, with no check against the DNA. TRBV3-2 is an annotated pseudogene. This CDR3 has 14 residues.

In its sample, this clonotype was seen a few times. The J gene is TRBJ1-5, the V gene TRBV7-2, with TRBD1 identical over 10 bases. The ends lost 5 bases at V and 7 bases at J; junction bases unmatched: 5. The CDR3 runs to 14 residues. Germline CDR1 reads SGHTA; CDR2 reads FQGNSA. The CDR3 is CASSPWTGGQPQHF. In DNA, the CDR3 is TGTGCCAGCAGCCCGTGGACAGGGGGACAGCCCCAGCATTTT.

This clonotype has just a few counts. The chain has TRBV12-3 or TRBV12-4 and TRBJ1-6; D not certain. V lost 1 base to trimming and J lost 5 bases, with 6 bases between them. This CDR3 region has 14 residues. DNA of the CDR3: TGTGCCAGCAGTTTAGGGCAGCATAATTCACCCCTCCACTTT. It yields the protein CASSLGQHNSPLHF.

This clonotype was detected a few times. J is TRBJ1-2 and V is TRBV12-3 or TRBV12-4; D gene uncertain. The V gene lost 1 base and the J gene lost 2 bases, with 11 bases spanning the gap. The CDR3 contains 15 residues. CDR3 protein: CASSLGRGGNYGYTF. Here the CDR3 DNA reads TGTGCCAGCAGTTTAGGACGAGGCGGGAACTATGGCTACACCTTC.